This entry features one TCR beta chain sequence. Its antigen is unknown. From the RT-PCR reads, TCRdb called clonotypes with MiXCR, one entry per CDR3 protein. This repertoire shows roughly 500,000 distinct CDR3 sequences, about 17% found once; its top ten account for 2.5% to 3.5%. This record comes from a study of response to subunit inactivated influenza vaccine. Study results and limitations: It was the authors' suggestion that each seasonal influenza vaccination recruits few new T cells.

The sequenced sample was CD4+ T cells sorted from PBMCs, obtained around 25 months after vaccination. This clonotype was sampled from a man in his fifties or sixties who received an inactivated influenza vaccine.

The chain's CDR3 is CASSSITGENEKLFF. CDR3 DNA sequence: TGTGCCAGCAGCTCGATAACAGGGGAGAATGAAAAACTGTTTTTT. The V and J genes are TRBV5-5 and TRBJ1-4; 7 nucleotides agree with TRBD1. This CDR3 comprises 15 residues. The germline V gene has CDR1 SGHKS and CDR2 YYEKEE (reference sequence). V dropped 3 bases and J dropped 5; count of bases not matched to a gene: 7.